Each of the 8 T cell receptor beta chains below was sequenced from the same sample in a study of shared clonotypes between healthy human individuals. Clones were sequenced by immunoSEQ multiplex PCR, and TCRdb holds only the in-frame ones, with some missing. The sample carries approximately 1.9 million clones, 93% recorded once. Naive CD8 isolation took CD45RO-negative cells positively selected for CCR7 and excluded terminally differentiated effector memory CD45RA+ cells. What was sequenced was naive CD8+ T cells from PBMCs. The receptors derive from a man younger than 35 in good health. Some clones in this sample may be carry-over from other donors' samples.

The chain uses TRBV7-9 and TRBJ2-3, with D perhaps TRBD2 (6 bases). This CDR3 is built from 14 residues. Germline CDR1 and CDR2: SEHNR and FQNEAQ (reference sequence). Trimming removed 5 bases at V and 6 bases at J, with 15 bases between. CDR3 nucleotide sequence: TGTGCCAGCAGCCCGCGGGGTGCCCGGGATACGCAGTATTTT. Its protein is CASSPRGARDTQYF.

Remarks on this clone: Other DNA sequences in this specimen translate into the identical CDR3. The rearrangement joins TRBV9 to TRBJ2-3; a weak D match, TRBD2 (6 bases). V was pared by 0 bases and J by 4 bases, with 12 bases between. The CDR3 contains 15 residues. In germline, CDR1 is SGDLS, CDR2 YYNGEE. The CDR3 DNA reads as TGTGCCAGCAGCGTAGCGGGAGCTAGGGCAGATACGCAGTATTTT. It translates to CASSVAGARADTQYF.

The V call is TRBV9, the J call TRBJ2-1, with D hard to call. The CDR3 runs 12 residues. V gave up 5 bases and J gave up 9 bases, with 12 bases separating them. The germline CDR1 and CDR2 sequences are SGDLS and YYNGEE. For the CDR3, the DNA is TGTGCCAGCAGTCCGTCGATTAGTGAGCAGTTCTTC. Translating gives CASSPSISEQFF.

The DNA for the CDR3 is TGTGCCAGCAGCTTAGGACAGGGTGTCTACGAGCAGTACTTC. It is translated as CASSLGQGVYEQYF. This chain connects TRBV7-8 to TRBJ2-7; TRBD1 matches at 7 bases. Germline CDR1 SGHVS, CDR2 FQNEAQ. This CDR3 comprises 14 residues. V trimming: 1 base; J trimming: 3 bases; junction bases outside the gene matches: 3.

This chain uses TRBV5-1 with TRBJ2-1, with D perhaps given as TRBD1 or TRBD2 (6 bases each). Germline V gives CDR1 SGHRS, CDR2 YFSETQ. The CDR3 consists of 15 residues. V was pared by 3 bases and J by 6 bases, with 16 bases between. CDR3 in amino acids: CASSSPGADSNEQFF. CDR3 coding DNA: TGCGCCAGCAGCTCCCCGGGGGCAGACTCCAATGAGCAGTTCTTC. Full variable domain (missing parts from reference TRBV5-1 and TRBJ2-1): KAGVTQTPRYLIKTRGQQVTLSCSPISGHRSVSWYQQTPGQGLQFLFEYFSETQRNKGNFPGRFSGRQFSNSRSEMNVSTLELGDSALYLCASSSPGADSNEQFFGPGTRLTVL.

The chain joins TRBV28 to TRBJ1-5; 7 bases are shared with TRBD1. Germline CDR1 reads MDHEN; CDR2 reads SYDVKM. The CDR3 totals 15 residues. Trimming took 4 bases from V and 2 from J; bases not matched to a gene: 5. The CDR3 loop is CASSYPGQRNQPQHF. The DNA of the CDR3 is TGTGCCAGCAGTTACCCGGGACAGCGCAATCAGCCCCAGCATTTT.

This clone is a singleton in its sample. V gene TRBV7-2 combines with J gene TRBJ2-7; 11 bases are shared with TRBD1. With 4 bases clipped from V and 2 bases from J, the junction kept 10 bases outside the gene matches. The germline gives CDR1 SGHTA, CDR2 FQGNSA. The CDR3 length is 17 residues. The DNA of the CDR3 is TGTGCCAGCAGCTCAGGACAGGGGGCGGTGGGAACCTACGAGCAGTACTTC. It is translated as CASSSGQGAVGTYEQYF.

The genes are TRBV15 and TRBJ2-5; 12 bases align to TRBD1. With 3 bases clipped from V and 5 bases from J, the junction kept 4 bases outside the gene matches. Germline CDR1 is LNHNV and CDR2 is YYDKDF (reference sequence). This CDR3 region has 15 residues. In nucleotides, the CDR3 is TGTGCCACCAGCAGGGGACAGGGGGCAGGTGAGACCCAGTACTTC. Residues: CATSRGQGAGETQYF.